This T cell receptor (beta chain) appears in the sequencing data of a study of patients and donors after allogeneic stem cell transplantation. This clonotype was found many times. Each CDR3 protein gets one entry after TCRdb re-called the RT-PCR reads with MiXCR. The table lists about 87,000 distinct CDR3 sequences, 4.5% to 5% of them singletons, with less than 3% in the top ten. CDR3 length equals 14 residues. V shed 10 bases, J shed 6 bases, and the junction held 13 bases outside the gene matches. The clonotype originates from a human donor who was either an allogeneic HSCT recipient or a stem cell or donor lymphocyte infusion donor (not recorded which). It is not recorded whose cells these are; they may come from a transplant donor. The sequenced material came from blood, either unsorted or a sorted T cell fraction (not recorded which). J is TRBJ2-5 and V is TRBV12-3 or TRBV12-4; 8 nucleotides align to TRBD1. The DNA for the CDR3 is TGTGCCACCACCCCCCAACAGGGGGACAAGACCCAGTACTTC. Translating gives CATTPQQGDKTQYF.